A single sample is the source of the 31 T cell receptor beta chains below, sequenced in a study of blood T cells in healthy people across ages. A second PCR of 7 to 11 cycles used a sample-barcoded 5' primer and a J-beta primer mix. TCRdb re-derived calls from the 5' RACE reads in MiXCR, one entry per CDR3 protein. This table holds just under 750,000 distinct CDR3 sequences, approximately 22% found once. The sequenced sample consisted of blood. Receptors originate from a man aged 70 or older in good health.

The chain joins TRBV7-2 to TRBJ2-6; unclear D gene. V was shortened by 6 bases and J by 0 bases, with 9 bases between the two germline ends. Per the germline V gene, CDR1 is SGHTA and CDR2 is FQGNSA. The CDR3 spans 15 residues. CDR3 sequence: CASRRSDSGANVLTF. In DNA, the CDR3 is TGTGCCAGCAGACGGAGCGACTCTGGGGCCAACGTCCTGACTTTC.

The gene calls are TRBV6-5 and TRBJ1-5; D uncertain. V was shortened by 6 bases and J by 3 bases, with 15 bases between the two germline ends. Germline lookup yields CDR1 MNHEY and CDR2 SVGAGI. This CDR3 contains 15 residues. CDR3 DNA: TGTGCCAGCAGATCCTCCGATGGGTTCAATCAGCCCCAGCATTTT. Amino acid sequence: CASRSSDGFNQPQHF.

J is TRBJ1-4 and V is TRBV12-3 or TRBV12-4, with D possibly being TRBD1 (5 bases). V was pared by 3 bases and J by 4 bases, with 15 bases between. CDR3 size: 16 residues. CDR3 in amino acids: CASSFNSDSYNEKLFF. The CDR3 coding sequence is TGTGCCAGCAGTTTTAACTCTGACAGCTATAATGAAAAACTGTTTTTT.

This chain uses TRBV29-1 with TRBJ2-3; no reliable D call. Trimming left V 5 bases short and J 6 bases short, with 6 bases between. This CDR3 is built from 10 residues. Germline CDR1 and CDR2: SQVTM and ANQGSEA. CDR3 DNA sequence: TGCAGCGTTTGGCGGGATACGCAGTATTTT. Amino acid sequence: CSVWRDTQYF.

The rearrangement joins TRBV10-3 to TRBJ1-1; 10 nucleotides align to TRBD1. Germline CDR1 is ENHRY and CDR2 is SYGVKD. The CDR3 is 15 residues long. J was trimmed by 5 bases and V by 6 bases; bases with no gene match: 9. The CDR3 DNA sequence: TGTGCCATCAGCTCCGGTCTGGGACAGGGGACTGAAGCTTTCTTT. It codes for CAISSGLGQGTEAFF.

There are a few counts of this clonotype. The J gene is TRBJ1-2, the V gene TRBV7-9, with 7 positions matching TRBD1. The CDR3 totals 14 residues. CDR1 SEHNR and CDR2 FQNEAQ come from the germline V gene (reference sequence). Trimming took 2 bases from V and 5 from J; bases not matched to a gene: 5. In nucleotides, the CDR3 is TGTGCCAGCAGCTTAAGGGGGCAGACTTATGGCTACACCTTC. Protein sequence: CASSLRGQTYGYTF.

The rearrangement joins TRBV12-3 or TRBV12-4 to TRBJ1-4; TRBD1 aligns across 7 bases. V shed 4 bases and J 7 bases; nucleotides not matched to a gene: 6. This CDR3 is 14 amino acids long. The CDR3 is CASSYRGGGEKLFF. CDR3 nucleotide sequence: TGTGCCAGCAGTTACAGGGGCGGAGGTGAAAAACTGTTTTTT.

This clonotype was seen more than once but under ten times. The genes are TRBV29-1 and TRBJ2-4; unclear D gene. The CDR3 is 13 amino acids. The V end lost 5 bases, the J end lost 0 bases, and 8 bases lay between the germline ends. Germline-derived CDR1 and CDR2 are SQVTM and ANQGSEA. The CDR3 coding sequence is TGCAGCGTTCTGGGGATAGCCAAAAACATTCAGTACTTC. Amino acid sequence: CSVLGIAKNIQYF.

This clonotype occurred once. This chain links TRBV10-2 with TRBJ1-2, with 7 bases aligning to TRBD1. The CDR3 has 15 amino acids. Germline V gene sequence: CDR1 WSHSY, CDR2 SAAADI. V lost 0 bases, J lost 7 bases, and 8 bases stayed unmatched. In DNA, the CDR3 is TGCGCCAGCAGTGAGTCGGTACAGGGGCGGCGTGGCTACACCTTC. Its translation: CASSESVQGRRGYTF.

The chain has TRBV29-1 and TRBJ1-2; TRBD1 is a possible D gene (5 bases). Trimming cost V 7 bases and J 7 bases, with 19 bases left between them. Germline V gene sequence: CDR1 SQVTM, CDR2 ANQGSEA. CDR3 length equals 13 residues. CDR3 sequence: CSARIRDEGGYTF. The CDR3 nucleotides are TGCAGCGCCCGAATAAGGGACGAGGGTGGCTACACCTTC.

This clonotype was detected a few times. The chain is built from TRBV2 and TRBJ1-4, with D perhaps matching TRBD1 (6 bases). The germline V gene encodes CDR1 SNHLY and CDR2 FYNNEI. The ends were cut back, 8 bases at V and 5 bases at J, with 12 bases in the middle. There are 13 residues in the CDR3. The CDR3 spells CASSTGRNEKLFF. CDR3 bases: TGTGCCAGCTCTACAGGGAGAAATGAAAAACTGTTTTTT. Combining the CDR3 with reference TRBV2 and TRBJ1-4 gives the whole variable domain EPEVTQTPSHQVTQMGQEVILRCVPISNHLYFYWYRQILGQKVEFLVSFYNNEISEKSEIFDDQFSVERPDGSNFTLKIRSTKLEDSAMYFCASSTGRNEKLFFGSGTQLSVL.

This clonotype was detected only a few times. The genes are TRBV24-1 and TRBJ1-4; no reliable D call. Trimming took off 4 bases at V and 3 bases at J, with 11 bases between the two ends. Germline lookup yields CDR1 KGHDR and CDR2 SFDVKD. This CDR3 contains 15 residues. CDR3 sequence reads: CATSEGNKANEKLFF. As DNA, the CDR3 is TGTGCCACCAGTGAAGGAAACAAGGCTAATGAAAAACTGTTTTTT.

V and J are TRBV12-3 or TRBV12-4 and TRBJ1-2, with 9 bases lining up with TRBD1. The trim removed 6 bases at V and 4 bases at J, leaving 9 bases unmatched. The CDR3 is made up of 15 amino acids. CDR3 bases: TGTGCCAGCAGGTACTCGGGACAGGGTGTCTATGGCTACACCTTC. This gives the protein CASRYSGQGVYGYTF.

The table lists this clonotype with a few counts. The chain links TRBV5-1 to TRBJ1-2, with D possibly TRBD1 on 5 matching bases. Germline V gene lookup returns CDR1 SGHRS and CDR2 YFSETQ. Trimming took 4 bases from V and 3 from J, leaving 13 bases between them. The CDR3 has 14 amino acids. In DNA, the CDR3 is TGCGCCAGCAGCATACCGGGCAGGGACTATGGCTACACCTTC. Its protein product is CASSIPGRDYGYTF.

This chain uses TRBV4-1 with TRBJ2-5; 7 bases line up with TRBD1. The J call may be incorrect, as the DNA end agrees better with TRBJ2-7. The V gene's germline CDR1 is MGHRA and CDR2 YSYEKL. This CDR3 is built from 15 residues. The CDR3 reads CASSHIAGTEYEQYV. The CDR3 DNA reads TGCGCCAGCAGCCACATCGCCGGGACAGAATACGAGCAGTACGTC.

The chain recombines TRBV12-3 or TRBV12-4 with TRBJ2-5, with TRBD1 matching 8 bases. The CDR3 loop spans 16 amino acids. With 6 bases clipped from V and 2 bases from J, the junction kept 11 bases outside the gene matches. The CDR3 DNA is TGTGCCAGCAGCCTACCCGGACAGGGTCGGCAAGAGACCCAGTACTTC. It translates to CASSLPGQGRQETQYF.

This chain connects TRBV20-1 to TRBJ2-3, with D tentatively TRBD2 (5 bases). The CDR3 length is 14 residues. Germline CDR1 reads DFQATT; CDR2 reads SNEGSKA (reference sequence). Trimming pared 8 bases from V and 0 bases from J, leaving 15 bases between. The CDR3 here is CSTPRGSSTDTQYF. In DNA form, the CDR3 reads TGCAGTACCCCACGGGGATCAAGCACAGATACGCAGTATTTT.

The V and J genes are TRBV12-3 or TRBV12-4 and TRBJ2-5; D gene unclear. The J call may not be correct, given that the DNA end is closer to TRBJ2-1. The CDR3 consists of 13 residues. CDR3 loop: CASRRGVVNEQFF. CDR3 in DNA: TGTGCCAGCAGGAGAGGAGTGGTCAATGAGCAGTTCTTC.

The chain recombines TRBV10-3 with TRBJ2-1; 9 nucleotides match TRBD1. Germline-derived CDR1 and CDR2 are ENHRY and SYGVKD. J was trimmed by 8 bases and V by 6 bases; bases with no gene match: 5. This CDR3 has 13 amino acids. CDR3 nucleotide sequence: TGTGCCATCAGGGAGACAGGGGGGCATGAGCAGTTCTTC. It translates to CAIRETGGHEQFF.

This clonotype occurred a few times. The CDR3 DNA is TGTGCCAGCAGCATTGCGGGGATCGGCAACTATGGCTACACCTTC. Translation: CASSIAGIGNYGYTF. This chain joins TRBV6-5 and TRBJ1-2; D is unclear. This CDR3 has 15 amino acids. V lost 6 bases to trimming and J lost 2 bases, with 16 bases between them. The germline gives CDR1 MNHEY, CDR2 SVGAGI.

This clonotype appeared a few times. The chain employs TRBV19 and TRBJ1-1, with 7 bases that match TRBD1. With 7 bases clipped from V and 2 bases from J, the junction kept 4 bases outside the gene matches. This CDR3 is built from 13 residues. The germline CDR1 and CDR2 sequences are LNHDA and SQIVND (reference sequence). The CDR3: CASTGQENTEAFF. CDR3 nucleotides: TGTGCCAGTACCGGACAGGAAAACACTGAAGCTTTCTTT.

This clonotype was detected only a few times. This chain joins TRBV19 and TRBJ1-5; tentatively, D is TRBD1 (6 bases). Trimming took 11 bases from V and 0 from J, leaving 17 bases between them. The CDR3 runs to 15 residues. Per germline, CDR1 LNHDA and CDR2 SQIVND (reference sequence). CDR3 nucleotide sequence: TGTGCCGCCCGGGGGGGGCGGACTAGCAATCAGCCCCAGCATTTT. Amino acids: CAARGGRTSNQPQHF.

The V gene is TRBV6-9, the J gene TRBJ2-7, with D possibly matching TRBD1 (6 bases). V was shortened by 8 bases and J by 0 bases, with 20 bases between the two germline ends. The CDR3 runs to 16 residues. Germline assignment: CDR1 MNHGY and CDR2 SVAAGI. CDR3: CASHPSGHLSSYEQYV. DNA for the CDR3: TGTGCCAGCCATCCGTCGGGACATCTAAGCTCCTACGAGCAGTACGTC.

This clonotype has more than one count but fewer than ten. The CDR3, as DNA: TGTGCCAGCAGCCTCCTTCCGACTAGCGGGGGAAGGGATACGCAGTATTTT. Translation gives CASSLLPTSGGRDTQYF. The chain carries TRBV7-3 and TRBJ2-3, with 12 bases aligning to TRBD2. Germline V gene lookup returns CDR1 SGHTA and CDR2 FQGTGA. V was pared by 5 bases and J by 6 bases, with 12 bases of the junction left unmatched. This CDR3 spans 17 amino acids. Together with reference TRBV7-3 and TRBJ2-3, the CDR3 gives the full variable domain: GAGVSQTPSNKVTEKGKYVELRCDPISGHTALYWYRQSLGQGPEFLIYFQGTGAADDSGLPNDRFFAVRPEGSVSTLKIQRTERGDSAVYLCASSLLPTSGGRDTQYFGPGTRLTVL.

This clonotype was seen only a few times. This chain joins TRBV12-3 or TRBV12-4 and TRBJ2-1; 8 positions agree with TRBD1. The end of the DNA is better explained by TRBJ2-7, so the J call may be wrong. CDR3 length: 13 residues. The CDR3 DNA follows: TGTGCCAGCAGGACAGGGGAGTTCGGCGAGCAGTACTTC. Translated, it gives CASRTGEFGEQYF.

CDR3 sequence reads: CASSLGGRGAYNEQFF. CDR3 coding DNA: TGCGCCAGCAGCTTGGGTGGGCGGGGGGCCTACAATGAGCAGTTCTTC. The chain uses TRBV5-1 and TRBJ2-1, with TRBD2 identical over 8 bases. CDR1 and CDR2 from the germline V gene are SGHRS and YFSETQ. CDR3 length: 16 amino acids. Losses at the gene ends were 0 bases for V and 2 bases for J; bases not matched to a gene: 4.

This clonotype was seen a few times. This chain uses TRBV14 with TRBJ2-1; TRBD1 matches at 9 bases. Trimming cost V 2 bases and J 3 bases; bases outside gene matches: 5. The CDR3 length is 16 residues. Germline V lookup: CDR1 SGHDN, CDR2 FVKESK. This CDR3 reads CASSQSWDRDYNEQFF. Written as DNA, the CDR3 is TGTGCCAGCAGCCAAAGCTGGGACAGGGACTACAATGAGCAGTTCTTC.

The rearrangement links TRBV7-8 to TRBJ1-1, with 10 bases that match TRBD1. Germline CDR1 reads SGHVS; CDR2 reads FQNEAQ. The CDR3 covers 15 residues. The trim removed 5 bases at V and 0 bases at J, leaving 3 bases unmatched. For the CDR3, the DNA is TGTGCCAGCAGCGGGACAGGGGCTTTGAACACTGAAGCTTTCTTT. Protein sequence: CASSGTGALNTEAFF.

This clonotype was observed a few times. CDR3: CASSFGPPTEEKLFF. The CDR3 DNA reads TGTGCCAGCAGTTTTGGGCCCCCAACGGAGGAAAAACTGTTTTTT. The rearrangement links TRBV12-3 or TRBV12-4 to TRBJ1-4, with D unclear. The ends were cut back, 3 bases at V and 8 bases at J, with 16 bases in the middle. The length of the CDR3 is 15 residues.

This sequence joins TRBV18 and TRBJ2-1; 15 bases line up with TRBD2. Germline CDR1 is KGHSH and CDR2 is LQKENI. The CDR3 sequence is 17 residues long. V lost 0 bases, J lost 5 bases, and 2 bases stayed unmatched. The CDR3 loop reads CASSPPGLAGGDNEQFF. CDR3 DNA: TGTGCCAGCTCACCACCGGGACTAGCGGGGGGAGACAATGAGCAGTTCTTC.

This chain joins TRBV3-1 and TRBJ2-3; D uncertain. V shed 1 base and J shed 4 bases, with 9 bases lying between them. Germline values: CDR1 LGHDT, CDR2 YNNKEL (reference sequence). The CDR3 has 14 amino acids. CDR3 region: CASSQGIQSDTQYF. The DNA of the CDR3 is TGTGCCAGCAGCCAAGGAATCCAATCAGATACGCAGTATTTT.